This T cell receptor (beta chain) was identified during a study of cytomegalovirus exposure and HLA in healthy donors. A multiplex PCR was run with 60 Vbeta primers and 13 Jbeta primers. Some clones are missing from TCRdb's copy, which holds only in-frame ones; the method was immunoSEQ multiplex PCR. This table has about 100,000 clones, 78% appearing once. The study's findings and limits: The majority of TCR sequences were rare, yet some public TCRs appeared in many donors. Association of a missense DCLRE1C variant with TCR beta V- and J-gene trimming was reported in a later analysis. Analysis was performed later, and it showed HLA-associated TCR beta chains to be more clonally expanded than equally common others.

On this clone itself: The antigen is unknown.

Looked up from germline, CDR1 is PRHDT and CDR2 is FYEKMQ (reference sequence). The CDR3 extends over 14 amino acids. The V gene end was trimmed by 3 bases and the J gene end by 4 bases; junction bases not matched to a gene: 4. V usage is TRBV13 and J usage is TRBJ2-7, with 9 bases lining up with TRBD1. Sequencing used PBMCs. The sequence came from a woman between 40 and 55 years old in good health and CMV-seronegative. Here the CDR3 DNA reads TGTGCCAGCAGCTTCGCCGGGACAGGGTACGAGCAGTACTTC. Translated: CASSFAGTGYEQYF.